These 7 T cell receptor beta chains were sequenced from one sample in a study of cytomegalovirus exposure and HLA in healthy donors. With 60 Vbeta and 13 Jbeta primers, the PCR was carried out. TCRdb's table, derived via immunoSEQ multiplex PCR, lists solely in-frame clones and lacks some. The data show some 65,000 clones, 55% to 65% seen once. The sample taken for sequencing was PBMCs. Receptor source: a man aged 25-40 years in good health and CMV-seronegative.

The chain combines TRBV6-1 with TRBJ2-3, with 7 positions matching TRBD2. V lost 6 bases to trimming and J lost 6 bases; unmatched junction nucleotides: 12. This CDR3 spans 15 amino acids. Germline lookup yields CDR1 MNHNS and CDR2 SASEGT. CDR3 protein: CASRKTRAGGDTQYF. CDR3 in DNA: TGTGCCAGCAGGAAGACCCGGGCCGGGGGGGATACGCAGTATTTT.

The chain has TRBV2 and TRBJ2-7, with D maybe TRBD1 (6 bases). V was clipped by 8 bases and J by 0 bases, with 11 bases between them. This CDR3 contains 13 residues. From germline, CDR1 is SNHLY and CDR2 FYNNEI. The CDR3 here is CASFRDNSYEQYF. As DNA, the CDR3 is TGTGCCAGCTTCCGGGACAACTCCTACGAGCAGTACTTC.

The CDR3 loop is CACSPSRETQYF. The CDR3 nucleotides are TGTGCCTGTTCCCCCTCGCGAGAGACCCAGTACTTC. The chain joins TRBV30 to TRBJ2-5; D is unresolved. Germline V lookup: CDR1 GTSNPN, CDR2 SVGIG (reference sequence). Between the trimmed V and J ends, which lost 6 bases and 4 bases, there was a span of 12 bases. This CDR3 comprises 12 residues.

The chain couples TRBV2 to TRBJ1-1; weak D call: TRBD1 (5 bases). This CDR3 spans 12 amino acids. Per germline, CDR1 SNHLY and CDR2 FYNNEI. Trimming stripped 6 bases from V and 11 bases from J, with 16 bases between. The CDR3 coding sequence is TGTGCCAGCAGCCGGGACCAAGGAGGGGCTTTCTTT. Protein product: CASSRDQGGAFF.

CDR3 loop: CASSFTSGVAETQYF. The CDR3 DNA reads as TGTGCCAGCAGCTTTACTAGCGGGGTTGCAGAGACCCAGTACTTC. This chain uses TRBV7-8 with TRBJ2-5; 10 positions match TRBD2. Per germline, CDR1 SGHVS and CDR2 FQNEAQ. CDR3 length: 15 residues. V dropped 3 bases and J dropped 4; count of bases not matched to a gene: 5.

The chain recombines TRBV11-2 with TRBJ1-6; TRBD1 agrees at 7 bases. This CDR3 spans 15 amino acids. Trimming took 4 bases from V and 7 from J; bases not matched to a gene: 7. CDR1 is SGHAT, CDR2 FQNNGV, per germline. CDR3 sequence (DNA): TGTGCCAGCAGCTCCACAGGGGCTTGGAATTCACCCCTCCACTTT. This codes for CASSSTGAWNSPLHF.

V and J are TRBV18 and TRBJ2-5, with D possibly TRBD1 on 5 matching bases. CDR1 and CDR2 (germline): KGHSH, LQKENI. The germline V and J ends were trimmed by 3 bases and 7 bases, with 12 bases remaining between them. The CDR3 runs to 13 residues. DNA of the CDR3: TGTGCCAGCTCACCGACAGCGAAGGGGACCCAGTACTTC. As protein: CASSPTAKGTQYF.